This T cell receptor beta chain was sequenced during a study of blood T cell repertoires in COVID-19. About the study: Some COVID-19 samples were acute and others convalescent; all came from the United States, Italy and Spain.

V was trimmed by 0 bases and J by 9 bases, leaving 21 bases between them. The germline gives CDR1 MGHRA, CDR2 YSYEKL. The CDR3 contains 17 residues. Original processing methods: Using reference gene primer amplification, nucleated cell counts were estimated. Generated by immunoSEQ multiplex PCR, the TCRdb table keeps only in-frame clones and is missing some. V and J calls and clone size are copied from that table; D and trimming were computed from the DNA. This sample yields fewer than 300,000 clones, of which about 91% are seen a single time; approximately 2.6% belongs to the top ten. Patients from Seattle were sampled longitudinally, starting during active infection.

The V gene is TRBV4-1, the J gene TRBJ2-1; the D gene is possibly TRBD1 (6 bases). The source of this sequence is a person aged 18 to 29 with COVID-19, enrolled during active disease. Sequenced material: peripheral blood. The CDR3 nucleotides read TGCGCCAGCAGCCAAGAAGGGGTTGGGGGCGCAAACCGTGAGCAGTTCTTC. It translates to CASSQEGVGGANREQFF.